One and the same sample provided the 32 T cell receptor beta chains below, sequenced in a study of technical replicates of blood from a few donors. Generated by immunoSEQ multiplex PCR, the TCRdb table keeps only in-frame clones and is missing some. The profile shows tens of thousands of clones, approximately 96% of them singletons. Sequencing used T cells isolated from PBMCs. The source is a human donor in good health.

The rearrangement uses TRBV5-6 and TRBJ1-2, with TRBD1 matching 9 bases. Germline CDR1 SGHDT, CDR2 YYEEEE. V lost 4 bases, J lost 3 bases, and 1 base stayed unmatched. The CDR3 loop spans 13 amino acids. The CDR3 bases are TGTGCCAGCAGCCGACAGGGGGACTATGGCTACACCTTC. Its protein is CASSRQGDYGYTF.

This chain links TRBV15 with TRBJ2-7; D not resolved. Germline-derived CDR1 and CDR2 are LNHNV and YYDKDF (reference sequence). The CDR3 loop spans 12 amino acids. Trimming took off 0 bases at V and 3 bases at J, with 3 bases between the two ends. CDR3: CATSRDHYEQYF. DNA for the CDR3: TGTGCCACCAGCAGAGACCACTACGAGCAGTACTTC.

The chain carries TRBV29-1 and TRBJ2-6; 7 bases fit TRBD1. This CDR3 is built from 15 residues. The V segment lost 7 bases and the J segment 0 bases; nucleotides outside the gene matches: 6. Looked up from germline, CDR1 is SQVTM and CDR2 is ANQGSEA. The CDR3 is CSAWDRSSGANVLTF. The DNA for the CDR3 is TGCAGCGCTTGGGACAGAAGCTCTGGGGCCAACGTCCTGACTTTC.

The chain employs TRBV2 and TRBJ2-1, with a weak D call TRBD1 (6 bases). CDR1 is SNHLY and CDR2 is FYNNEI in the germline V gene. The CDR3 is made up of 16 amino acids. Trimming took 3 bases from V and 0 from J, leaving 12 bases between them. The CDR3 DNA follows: TGTGCCAGCAGTGACATTGCAGGGGACTCCTACAATGAGCAGTTCTTC. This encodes CASSDIAGDSYNEQFF.

The CDR3 region has the DNA TGTGCCAGTAGTATCACAGGGGTTCTGACCTACGAGCAGTACTTC. Translated: CASSITGVLTYEQYF. The chain links TRBV19 to TRBJ2-7; 7 bases line up with TRBD1. The length of the CDR3 is 15 residues. Germline values: CDR1 LNHDA, CDR2 SQIVND (reference sequence). V shed 3 bases, J shed 2 bases, and the junction held 7 bases outside the gene matches.

CDR3 nucleotides: TGCGCCAGCGGCACGGAGCTGCCAGATACGCAGTATTTT. Its translation is CASGTELPDTQYF. The chain recombines TRBV5-1 with TRBJ2-3; D call uncertain. The ends were cut back, 7 bases at V and 4 bases at J, with 13 bases in the middle. The CDR3 contains 13 residues. Germline CDR1 is SGHRS and CDR2 is YFSETQ.

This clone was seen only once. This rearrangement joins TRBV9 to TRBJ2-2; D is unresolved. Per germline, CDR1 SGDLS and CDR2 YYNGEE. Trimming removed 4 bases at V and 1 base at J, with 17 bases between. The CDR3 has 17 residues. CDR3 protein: CASSPRVASVNTGELFF. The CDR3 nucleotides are TGTGCCAGCAGCCCCCGGGTGGCGTCGGTGAACACCGGGGAGCTGTTTTTT.

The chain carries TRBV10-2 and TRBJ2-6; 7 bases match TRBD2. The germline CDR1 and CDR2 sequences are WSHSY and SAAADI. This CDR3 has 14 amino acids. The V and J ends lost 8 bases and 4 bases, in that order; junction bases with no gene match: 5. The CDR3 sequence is CASLGGIGANVLTF. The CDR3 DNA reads TGCGCCAGCCTGGGGGGGATCGGGGCCAACGTCCTGACTTTC.

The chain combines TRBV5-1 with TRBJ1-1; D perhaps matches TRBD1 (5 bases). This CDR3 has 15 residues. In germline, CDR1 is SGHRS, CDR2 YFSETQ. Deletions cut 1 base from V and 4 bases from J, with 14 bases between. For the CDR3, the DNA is TGCGCCAGCAGCTTGTCGGCGGGGGGAGGCACTGAAGCTTTCTTT. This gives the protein CASSLSAGGGTEAFF.

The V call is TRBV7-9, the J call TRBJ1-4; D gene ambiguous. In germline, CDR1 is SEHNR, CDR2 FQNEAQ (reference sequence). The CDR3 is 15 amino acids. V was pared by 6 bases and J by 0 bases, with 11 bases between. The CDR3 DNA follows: TGTGCCAGCAGTATTCAGGCTGCAACTAATGAAAAACTGTTTTTT. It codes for CASSIQAATNEKLFF.

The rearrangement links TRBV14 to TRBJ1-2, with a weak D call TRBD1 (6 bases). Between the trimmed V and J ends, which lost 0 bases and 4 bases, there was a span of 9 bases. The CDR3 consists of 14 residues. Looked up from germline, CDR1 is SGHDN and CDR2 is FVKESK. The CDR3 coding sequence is TGTGCCAGCAGCCAAGAGGGCAGGGGCTATGGCTACACCTTC. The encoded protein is CASSQEGRGYGYTF.

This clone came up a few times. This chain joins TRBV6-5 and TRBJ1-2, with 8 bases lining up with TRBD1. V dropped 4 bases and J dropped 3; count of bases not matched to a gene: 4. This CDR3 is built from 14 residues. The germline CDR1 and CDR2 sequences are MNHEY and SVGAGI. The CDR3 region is CASSLDREDYGYTF. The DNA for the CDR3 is TGTGCCAGCAGTTTGGACAGGGAGGACTATGGCTACACCTTC.

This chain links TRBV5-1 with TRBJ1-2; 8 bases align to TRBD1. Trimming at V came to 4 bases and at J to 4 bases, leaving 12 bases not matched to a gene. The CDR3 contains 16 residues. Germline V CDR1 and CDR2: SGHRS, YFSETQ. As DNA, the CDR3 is TGCGCCAGCAGCATCGGACAGGGAAGGATGTCCTATGGCTACACCTTC. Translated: CASSIGQGRMSYGYTF. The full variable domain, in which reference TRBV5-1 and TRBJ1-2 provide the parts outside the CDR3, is KAGVTQTPRYLIKTRGQQVTLSCSPISGHRSVSWYQQTPGQGLQFLFEYFSETQRNKGNFPGRFSGRQFSNSRSEMNVSTLELGDSALYLCASSIGQGRMSYGYTFGSGTRLTVV.

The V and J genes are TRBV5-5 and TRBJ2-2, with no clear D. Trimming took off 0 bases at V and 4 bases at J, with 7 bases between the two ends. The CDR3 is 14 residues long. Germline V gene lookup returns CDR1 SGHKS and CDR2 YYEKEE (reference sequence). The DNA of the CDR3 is TGTGCCAGCAGCTTGGCTCTGAGCACCGGGGAGCTGTTTTTT. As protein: CASSLALSTGELFF. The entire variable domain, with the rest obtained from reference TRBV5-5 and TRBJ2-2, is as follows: DAGVTQSPTHLIKTRGQQVTLRCSPISGHKSVSWYQQVLGQGPQFIFQYYEKEERGRGNFPDRFSARQFPNYSSELNVNALLLGDSALYLCASSLALSTGELFFGEGSRLTVL.

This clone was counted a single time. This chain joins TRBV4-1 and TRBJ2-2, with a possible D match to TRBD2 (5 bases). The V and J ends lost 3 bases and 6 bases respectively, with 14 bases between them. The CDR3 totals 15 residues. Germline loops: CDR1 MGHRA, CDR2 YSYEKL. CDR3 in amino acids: CASSHGRGSPGELFF. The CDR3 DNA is TGCGCCAGCAGCCACGGCAGAGGGTCCCCCGGGGAGCTGTTTTTT.

CDR3 in amino acids: CASSLTGSSEQYF. The CDR3 DNA follows: TGTGCCAGCAGTTTAACGGGAAGCTCCGAGCAGTACTTC. V is TRBV27 and J is TRBJ2-7; a possible D gene is TRBD2 (5 bases). This CDR3 contains 13 residues. The germline V gene encodes CDR1 MNHEY and CDR2 SMNVEV (reference sequence). The germline V and J ends were trimmed by 2 bases and 6 bases, with 11 bases remaining between them.

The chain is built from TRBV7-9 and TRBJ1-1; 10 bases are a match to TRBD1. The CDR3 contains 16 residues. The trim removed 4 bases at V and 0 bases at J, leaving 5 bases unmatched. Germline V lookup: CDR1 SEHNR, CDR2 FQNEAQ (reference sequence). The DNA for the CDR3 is TGTGCCAGCAGCTCGCCGGGACAGGGGATGAACACTGAAGCTTTCTTT. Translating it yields CASSSPGQGMNTEAFF.

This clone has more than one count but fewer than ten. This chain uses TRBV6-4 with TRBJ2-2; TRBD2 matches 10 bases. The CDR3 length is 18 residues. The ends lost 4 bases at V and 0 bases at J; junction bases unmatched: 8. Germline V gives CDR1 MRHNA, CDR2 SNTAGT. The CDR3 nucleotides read TGTGCCAGCAGTGGATCTAGCGGGGGTACCACGAACACCGGGGAGCTGTTTTTT. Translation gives CASSGSSGGTTNTGELFF.

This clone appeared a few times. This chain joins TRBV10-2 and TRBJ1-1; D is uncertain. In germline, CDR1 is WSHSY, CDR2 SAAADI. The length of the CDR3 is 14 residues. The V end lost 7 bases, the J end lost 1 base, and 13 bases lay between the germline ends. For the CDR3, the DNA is TGCGCCAGCATAAACAAACAGAAGAACACTGAAGCTTTCTTT. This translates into CASINKQKNTEAFF.

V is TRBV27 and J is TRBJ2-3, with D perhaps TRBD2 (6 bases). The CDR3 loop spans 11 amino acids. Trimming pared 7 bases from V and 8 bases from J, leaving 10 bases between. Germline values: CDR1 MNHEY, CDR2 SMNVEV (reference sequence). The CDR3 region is CASTGGVTQYF. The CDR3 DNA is TGTGCCAGCACTGGCGGGGTTACGCAGTATTTT.

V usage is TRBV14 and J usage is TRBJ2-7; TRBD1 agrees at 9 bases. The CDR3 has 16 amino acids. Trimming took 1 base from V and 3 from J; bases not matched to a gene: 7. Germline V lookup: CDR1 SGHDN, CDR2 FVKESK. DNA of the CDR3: TGTGCCAGCAGCCAAGGGGGACAGGGTTTATACTACGAGCAGTACTTC. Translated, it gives CASSQGGQGLYYEQYF.

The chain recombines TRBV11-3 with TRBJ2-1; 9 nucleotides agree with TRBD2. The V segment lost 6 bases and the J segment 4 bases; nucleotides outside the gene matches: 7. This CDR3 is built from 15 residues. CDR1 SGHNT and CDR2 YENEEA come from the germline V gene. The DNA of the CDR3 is TGTGCCAGCAGAGGGAGCGGGGGGCAATACAATGAGCAGTTCTTC. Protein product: CASRGSGGQYNEQFF.

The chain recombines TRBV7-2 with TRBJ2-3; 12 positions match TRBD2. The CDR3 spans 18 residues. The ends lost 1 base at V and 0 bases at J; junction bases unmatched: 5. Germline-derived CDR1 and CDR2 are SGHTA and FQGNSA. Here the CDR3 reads CASSLGLAGVVSTDTQYF. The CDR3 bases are TGTGCCAGCAGCTTAGGACTAGCGGGGGTGGTCAGCACAGATACGCAGTATTTT.

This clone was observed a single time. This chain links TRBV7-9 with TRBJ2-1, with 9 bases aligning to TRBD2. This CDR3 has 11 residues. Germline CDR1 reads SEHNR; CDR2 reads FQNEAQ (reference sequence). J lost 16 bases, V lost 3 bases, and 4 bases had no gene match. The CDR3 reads CASSLAGGRFF. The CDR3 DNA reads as TGTGCCAGCAGCTTGGCGGGGGGGCGTTTCTTC.

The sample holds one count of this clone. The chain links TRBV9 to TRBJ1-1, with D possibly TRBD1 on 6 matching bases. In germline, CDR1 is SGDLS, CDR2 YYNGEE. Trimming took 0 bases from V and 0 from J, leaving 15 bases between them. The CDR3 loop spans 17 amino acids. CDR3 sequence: CASSVGDRRMMNTEAFF. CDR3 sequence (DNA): TGTGCCAGCAGCGTAGGAGACAGGCGTATGATGAACACTGAAGCTTTCTTT.

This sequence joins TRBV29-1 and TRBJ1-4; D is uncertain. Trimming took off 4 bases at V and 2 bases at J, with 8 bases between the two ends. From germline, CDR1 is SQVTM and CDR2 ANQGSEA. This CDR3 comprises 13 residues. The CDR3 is CSVAYVTNEKLFF. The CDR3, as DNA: TGCAGCGTTGCCTATGTCACTAATGAAAAACTGTTTTTT.

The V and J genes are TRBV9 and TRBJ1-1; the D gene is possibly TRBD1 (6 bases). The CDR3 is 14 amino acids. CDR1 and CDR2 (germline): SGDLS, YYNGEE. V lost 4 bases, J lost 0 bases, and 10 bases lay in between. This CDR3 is CASSPGHMNTEAFF. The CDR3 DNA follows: TGTGCCAGCAGCCCGGGACATATGAACACTGAAGCTTTCTTT. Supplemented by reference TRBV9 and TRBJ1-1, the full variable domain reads DSGVTQTPKHLITATGQRVTLRCSPRSGDLSVYWYQQSLDQGLQFLIQYYNGEERAKGNILERFSAQQFPDLHSELNLSSLELGDSALYFCASSPGHMNTEAFFGQGTRLTVV.

CDR3 in DNA: TGTGCCAGCAGCGGGCCGAGCGGGACTTACACAGATACGCAGTATTTT. Translated: CASSGPSGTYTDTQYF. The V gene is TRBV9, the J gene TRBJ2-3, with TRBD2 matching 7 bases. Germline CDR1 and CDR2: SGDLS and YYNGEE. The CDR3 consists of 16 residues. V lost 3 bases, J lost 2 bases, and 9 bases stayed unmatched.

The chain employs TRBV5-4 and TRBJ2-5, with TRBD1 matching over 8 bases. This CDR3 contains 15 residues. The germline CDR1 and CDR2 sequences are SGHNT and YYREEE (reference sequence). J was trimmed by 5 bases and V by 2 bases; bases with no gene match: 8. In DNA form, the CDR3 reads TGTGCCAGCAGCTTTCGTCGGACAGGGTGGGAGACCCAGTACTTC. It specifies CASSFRRTGWETQYF.

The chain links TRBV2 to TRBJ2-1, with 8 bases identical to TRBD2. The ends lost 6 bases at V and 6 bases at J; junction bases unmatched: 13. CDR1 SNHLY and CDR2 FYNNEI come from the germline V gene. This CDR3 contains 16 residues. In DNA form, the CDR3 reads TGTGCCAGCAGAGCCACCTTAGCGGGGCCCTCCAATGAGCAGTTCTTC. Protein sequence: CASRATLAGPSNEQFF.

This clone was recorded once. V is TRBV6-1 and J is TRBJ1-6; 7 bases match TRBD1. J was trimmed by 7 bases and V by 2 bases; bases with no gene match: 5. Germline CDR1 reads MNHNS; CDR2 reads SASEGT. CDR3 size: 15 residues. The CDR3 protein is CASSEPTGTNSPLHF. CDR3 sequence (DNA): TGTGCCAGCAGTGAACCGACAGGGACAAATTCACCCCTCCACTTT.

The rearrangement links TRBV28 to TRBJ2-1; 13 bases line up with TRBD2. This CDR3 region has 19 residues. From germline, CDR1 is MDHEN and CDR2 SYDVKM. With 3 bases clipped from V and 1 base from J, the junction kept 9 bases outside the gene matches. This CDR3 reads CASSFIRTSGSGSYNEQFF. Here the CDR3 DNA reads TGTGCCAGCAGTTTTATCCGGACTAGCGGGAGCGGGTCCTACAATGAGCAGTTCTTC.